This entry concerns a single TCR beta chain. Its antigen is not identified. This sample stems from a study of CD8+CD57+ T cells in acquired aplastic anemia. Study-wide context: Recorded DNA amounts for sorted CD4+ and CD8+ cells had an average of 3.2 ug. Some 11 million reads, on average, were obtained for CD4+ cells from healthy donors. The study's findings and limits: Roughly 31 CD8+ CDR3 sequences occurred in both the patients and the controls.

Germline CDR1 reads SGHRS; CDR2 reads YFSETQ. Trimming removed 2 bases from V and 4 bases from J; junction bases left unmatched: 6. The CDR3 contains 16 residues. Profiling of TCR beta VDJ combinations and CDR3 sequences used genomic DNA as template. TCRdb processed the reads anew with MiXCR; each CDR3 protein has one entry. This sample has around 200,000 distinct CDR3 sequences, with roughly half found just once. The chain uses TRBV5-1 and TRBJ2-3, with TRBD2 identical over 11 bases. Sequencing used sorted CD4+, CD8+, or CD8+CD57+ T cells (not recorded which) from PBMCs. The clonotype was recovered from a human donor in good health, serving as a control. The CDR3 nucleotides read TGCGCCAGCAGCTTCGCCGGGACTAGCGGAGCAGATACGCAGTATTTT. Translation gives CASSFAGTSGADTQYF. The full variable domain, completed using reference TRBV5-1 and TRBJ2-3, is KAGVTQTPRYLIKTRGQQVTLSCSPISGHRSVSWYQQTPGQGLQFLFEYFSETQRNKGNFPGRFSGRQFSNSRSEMNVSTLELGDSALYLCASSFAGTSGADTQYFGPGTRLTVL.